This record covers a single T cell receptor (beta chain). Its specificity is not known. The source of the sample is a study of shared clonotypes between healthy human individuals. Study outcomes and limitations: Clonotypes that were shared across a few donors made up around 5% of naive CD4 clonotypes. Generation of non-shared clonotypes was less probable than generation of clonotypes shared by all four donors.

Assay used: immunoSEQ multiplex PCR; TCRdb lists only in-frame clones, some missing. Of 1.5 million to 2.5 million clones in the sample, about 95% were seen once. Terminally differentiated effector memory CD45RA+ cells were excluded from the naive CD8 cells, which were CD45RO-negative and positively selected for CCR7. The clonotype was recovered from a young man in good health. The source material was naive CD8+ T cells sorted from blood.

The CDR3 protein is CASSLGVAGYNEQFF. DNA for the CDR3: TGTGCCAGCAGCTTAGGGGTAGCTGGTTACAATGAGCAGTTCTTC. The V and J genes are TRBV7-9 and TRBJ2-1; D ambiguous. CDR3 size: 15 residues. V dropped 1 base and J dropped 4 bases, with 11 bases sitting between them. Per the germline V gene, CDR1 is SEHNR and CDR2 is FQNEAQ (reference sequence).